Below are 17 T cell receptor beta chains sequenced from a single sample in a study of esophageal squamous cell carcinoma under preoperative chemotherapy. Each CDR3 protein is one row after TCRdb ran MiXCR on the PCR reads. The table includes 30,000 or so distinct CDR3 sequences, around 50% detected once. As to time point: after preoperative PTX-NDP chemotherapy. This material was acquired from a patient given preoperative chemotherapy. All receptors come from a human donor with esophageal squamous cell carcinoma. The donor label of this sample is uncertain.

This sequence joins TRBV20-1 and TRBJ2-7; D is unresolved. The J call may be mistaken, given a closer DNA end match to TRBJ2-1. CDR1 is DFQATT, CDR2 SNEGSKA, per germline (reference sequence). CDR3 length: 15 residues. The CDR3 DNA reads TGCAGTGCTAGCAGTCTGGGGTTACATGGCAATGAGCAGTTCTTC. This gives the protein CSASSLGLHGNEQFF.

V usage is TRBV7-2 and J usage is TRBJ2-3; TRBD1 might be the D (6 bases). The DNA end lines up better with TRBJ2-7; the J call may be wrong. This CDR3 has 15 amino acids. Per germline, CDR1 SGHTA and CDR2 FQGNSA. The CDR3 loop reads CASSFRGQPGDTQYF. DNA for the CDR3: TGTGCCAGCAGCTTCCGGGGCCAACCAGGGGATACGCAGTACTTC.

This clonotype was counted only a few times. This rearrangement joins TRBV7-9 to TRBJ1-2; possibly TRBD1 for D (5 bases). Deletions cut 1 base from V and 4 bases from J, with 10 bases between. CDR3 length equals 14 residues. CDR1 is SEHNR and CDR2 is FQNEAQ in the germline V gene (reference sequence). CDR3 protein: CASSLGGEIYGYTF. For the CDR3, the DNA is TGTGCCAGCAGCTTAGGGGGGGAAATCTATGGCTACACCTTC.

The gene calls are TRBV7-3 and TRBJ2-4; D is perhaps TRBD2 (6 bases). The V gene's germline CDR1 is SGHTA and CDR2 FQGTGA. The V end lost 9 bases, the J end lost 13 bases, and 34 bases lay between the germline ends. The CDR3 totals 17 residues. Written as DNA, the CDR3 is TGTGCCAGGAGCCGCAAACCGGGGCGGGGAGACGAAGATATGCAGTACTTC. Its translation: CARSRKPGRGDEDMQYF.

The chain uses TRBV6-2 or TRBV6-3 and TRBJ1-2, with D hard to call. CDR3 size: 14 residues. Germline V gene sequence: CDR1 MNHEY, CDR2 SVGEGT. V lost 6 bases, J lost 4 bases, and 15 bases lay in between. CDR3 coding DNA: TGTGCCAGCAGCCCCGCTTGGGAGGGCTATGGCTACACCTTC. This gives the protein CASSPAWEGYGYTF.

Concerning this clonotype: Relative to the germline gene, one junction end is altered; a read error may explain this. The rearrangement links TRBV27 to TRBJ2-5; D tentatively reads TRBD1 or TRBD2 (5 bases each). Germline loops: CDR1 MNHEY, CDR2 SMNVEV (reference sequence). This CDR3 is 14 amino acids long. DNA for the CDR3: TGTGCGGGCAGTGGGGGTCGCTACGGTGAGACCCAGTACTTT. Translating it yields CAGSGGRYGETQYF.

This clonotype was seen more than once but under ten times. This chain connects TRBV12-3 or TRBV12-4 to TRBJ1-6; TRBD1 might be the D (6 bases). The CDR3 spans 14 residues. Trimming removed 2 bases from V and 7 bases from J, with 9 bases in between. The DNA for the CDR3 is TGTGCCAGCAGTTTATGGGGGGCCAATTCACCCCTCCACTTT. Protein: CASSLWGANSPLHF.

The chain uses TRBV19 and TRBJ2-3; TRBD2 aligns across 9 bases. Trimming at V came to 7 bases and at J to 0 bases, leaving 5 bases not matched to a gene. This CDR3 has 15 amino acids. Germline CDR1 reads LNHDA; CDR2 reads SQIVND (reference sequence). This chain's CDR3 is CASTLAGLSTDTQYF. The CDR3 DNA reads as TGTGCCAGTACCCTAGCGGGACTGAGCACAGATACGCAGTATTTT. The whole variable domain, filled in from reference TRBV19 and TRBJ2-3, reads DGGITQSPKYLFRKEGQNVTLSCEQNLNHDAMYWYRQDPGQGLRLIYYSQIVNDFQKGDIAEGYSVSREKKESFPLTVTSAQKNPTAFYLCASTLAGLSTDTQYFGPGTRLTVL.

For this clonotype: It is likely a read error, because the conserved phenylalanine at the end of the CDR3 is missing. The DNA is left out, because the CDR3 cannot be placed on it with certainty; the CDR3 is given as TCRdb lists it. V usage is TRBV7-2 and J usage is TRBJ2-5; TRBD1 is taken as the D call from the table, unchecked against the DNA. The CDR3 extends over 14 residues, inclusive of both ends. Germline V lookup: CDR1 SGHTA, CDR2 FQGNSA. The CDR3: CASSLTGNVATQLS.

This clonotype was counted many times. The chain has TRBV18 and TRBJ2-5, with 11 bases matching TRBD2. From germline, CDR1 is KGHSH and CDR2 LQKENI. This CDR3 has 15 amino acids. With 5 bases clipped from V and 3 bases from J, the junction kept 5 bases outside the gene matches. The CDR3 sequence is CASSAGLAVEETQYF. Here the CDR3 DNA reads TGTGCCAGCTCAGCGGGACTAGCGGTGGAAGAGACCCAGTACTTC.

The rearrangement uses TRBV6-5 and TRBJ1-4; perhaps TRBD1 as D (6 bases). This CDR3 spans 13 amino acids. Germline CDR1 MNHEY, CDR2 SVGAGI. Trimming shortened V by 2 bases and J by 7 bases, and 8 bases separated the two germline ends. CDR3: CASSYVGAEKLFF. The CDR3 DNA is TGTGCCAGCAGTTACGTGGGGGCTGAAAAACTGTTTTTT.

The chain couples TRBV27 to TRBJ2-3, with 7 nucleotides matching TRBD1. The tail of the sequence fits TRBJ2-2 better, so the J call may be wrong. The CDR3 covers 20 residues. Germline V CDR1 and CDR2: MNHEY, SMNVEV (reference sequence). In DNA, the CDR3 is TGTGCCAGCACTTACAGGGGCTTGGCTCTGCGTATAGGTGGCACCGGGGAGCTGTTTTTT. Translation gives CASTYRGLALRIGGTGELFF.

This chain links TRBV20-1 with TRBJ1-4; the D gene is possibly TRBD1 (5 bases). The CDR3 has 13 amino acids. V lost 3 bases to trimming and J lost 7 bases, with 12 bases between them. Germline CDR1 DFQATT, CDR2 SNEGSKA (reference sequence). The CDR3 loop reads CSASLGGSEKLFF. The CDR3 DNA follows: TGCAGTGCTAGTCTCGGGGGGTCTGAAAAACTGTTTTTT.

A word on this clonotype: Its ends do not fully match the called genes, so a read error is possible. V is TRBV6-5 and J is TRBJ2-3; D gene uncertain. The CDR3 contains 16 residues. Germline V gene lookup returns CDR1 MNHEY and CDR2 SVGAGI. CDR3 in amino acids: CASSYLTPDSQDTQYF. The CDR3 bases are TGTGCCAGCAGTTATTTGACACCAGATAGCCAAGATACCCAGTACTTT.

On this clonotype itself: One end of the junction fails to match germline, which may point to a read error. J is TRBJ2-3 and V is TRBV7-8; D is ambiguous. CDR3 size: 16 residues. In germline, CDR1 is SGHVS, CDR2 FQNEAQ. The CDR3 here is CASLRLEAASTETQYF. The CDR3 DNA reads TGTGCCAGCCTCCGCCTAGAGGCTGCAAGCACAGAGACGCAGTATTTT. Drawing the rest from reference TRBV7-8 and TRBJ2-3, the complete variable domain is GAGVSQSPRYKVAKRGQDVALRCDPISGHVSLFWYQQALGQGPEFLTYFQNEAQLDKSGLPSDRFFAERPEGSVSTLKIQRTQQEDSAVYLCASLRLEAASTETQYFGPGTRLTVL.

The V gene is TRBV7-3, the J gene TRBJ2-3; 8 nucleotides agree with TRBD2. The J segment lost 4 bases and the V segment lost 5 bases, leaving 14 bases of the junction unmatched. The CDR3 runs to 17 residues. Germline V lookup: CDR1 SGHTA, CDR2 FQGTGA. The DNA of the CDR3 is TGTGCCAGCAGCCCAGGGACGGGGCGGGGGGCCGCAGATACGCAGTATTTT. Its translation: CASSPGTGRGAADTQYF.

Note on this clonotype: Here the CDR3 omits its conserved ending phenylalanine or tryptophan, so a read error is the likely source. The DNA is omitted, as the CDR3 cannot be located on it reliably, and the CDR3 follows TCRdb's listing. CDR3 sequence reads: CASSLTSGGDTQGL. The V gene is TRBV7-3, the J gene TRBJ2-6; TRBD2, as called in the table, went unchecked against the DNA. Counting both end residues, the CDR3 totals 14 amino acids. The V gene's germline CDR1 is SGHTA and CDR2 FQGTGA.